This T cell receptor (beta chain) was profiled in a study of long-term antiretroviral therapy in people with HIV (dated by TCRdb to between 2021 and 2023). Context from the whole study: The earliest samples were collected about a decade before the 2015 WHO recommendation for immediate ART, when ART was typically delayed until CD4 counts fell. Of the approximately 30 participants with HIV, fewer than twelve were female. The cohort contributed roughly 200 cryopreserved PBMC samples from fewer than 35 adults with confirmed HIV infection, collected serially over a mean of 6 years (range 1-12). No cross-contamination during QIAcube processing was seen in test extractions of a monoclonal T-cell line run alongside 30 or so polyclonal samples. A retrospective serial study tested whether changes in peripheral blood TRB repertoire composition and diversity were associated with ART initiation and durable HIV suppression. Broader findings and caveats from the paper: Because pre-ART samples had limited cell numbers, profiling was done on unsorted PBMC rather than on sorted CD4+ and CD8+ T cells. Starting ART was linked to a significant rise in TRB diversity, yet even with long-term ART the diversity remained significantly lower than in transplant donor controls. The samples span the years 2004 to 2017, and the ART regimens used may be less effective than current regimens. No data were available on ART adherence, viral resistance or therapy changes, limiting inferences about post-ART repertoire changes. Because PBMC availability was limited, only the TCR beta chain was sequenced, with no alpha chain pairing. CDR3 length ranges in HIV repertoires were narrower than in controls, and network structure suggested an antigen-experienced repertoire with only a slight naive shift after ART. Expanded TRB clones identified before ART initiation dominated the repertoire across all time points, though the dominance fluctuated and decreased in many PLHIV after ART.

Including cysteine and phenylalanine, the CDR3 has 13 amino acids. Only the CDR3 region is kept as DNA, spanning 39 bases read in frame from base 1. V loses 5 bases, J loses 3 bases, and the germline ends lie 11 bases apart. For CDR1 and CDR2, the germline V gene lists MDHEN and SYDVKM. The immunoSEQ hsTCRB v3.0 assay was used at survey level resolution to sequence the TRB variable region. A depth of about 40,000-55,000 T-cell genomes per sample was targeted for TRB sequencing. An Illumina MiSeq with a v3 150-cycle kit was used to sequence the pooled TRB libraries. On the study's bioinformatics: Repertoire analysis was run in R within a reproducible Nextflow workflow that covered QC, data transformation and analysis. Custom analyses were implemented in LymphoSeq2, an R package for AIRR-Seq data exploration. Several samples yielding fewer than 5000 total TRB sequences were excluded, leaving 188 analyzed HIV repertoires. Among the roughly 190 retained HIV repertoires, about 60 were collected before ART initiation and about 130 were collected after ART initiation. Repertoires were downsampled to 5000 TRB nucleotide sequences, with summary statistics averaged over 100 downsampling iterations. Only TRB sequences with CDR3 regions of at least seven amino acids were retained for analysis. Diversity was measured with a Shannon entropy-derived clonality score and the Gini coefficient. Repertoire networks linked the top 5000 CDR3 amino acid sequences whenever two sequences differed by an edit distance of one. Antigen specificity groups and MHC restriction were predicted for TRB CDR3 amino acid sequences with GLIPH2. CDR3 amino acid sequences were matched against VDJdb and McPAS-TCR to flag known CMV, EBV, HIV or tissue antigen associations. Pre-ART, post-ART and control groups were compared with Wilcoxon signed-rank tests and Holm-Bonferroni correction. What TCRdb holds here is the immuneACCESS table cut down to in-frame rearrangements. Part of the clones is not present; checked against another copy, under half of the missing clones reflect an unresolved V gene, and the others are unexplained. D and trimming come from the DNA, and the V and J calls and clone size come from that table. The sample profile shows tens of thousands of clones; about 80% of them were found once. In total, the top ten clones hold 6.5% to 9.5% of the sample.

Participants were included only if at least one PBMC sample before ART initiation and at least two post-ART samples were available. All participants with HIV were treated in the United States of America. Before DNA extraction, cryopreserved samples of roughly 0.9-11 million PBMC were thawed and then washed. At the time of the earliest PBMC sample, participants with HIV were aged between about 23 and 54 years. PBMC samples from each participant spanned 1-4 timepoints before ART initiation and 2-8 timepoints after ART initiation, with a median of 7 samples. For every participant, serial HIV viral load, CD4+ T-cell count, ART history and demographic data were obtained. A Qiagen kit on a QIAcube was used to extract genomic DNA from unsorted PBMC, with samples processed in batches of 12. With respect to this clone: Its antigen target is currently unknown. Base quality data are lacking; no much larger clone is found one base away.

This sequence originates from a young man with HIV. Rearrangement joined TRBV28 to TRBJ2-7, with TRBD2 tentatively as D gene (6 bases match). The source was unsorted PBMCs, collected 0.4 years before starting antiretroviral therapy. The base sequence is TGTGCCAGCAGTATTCGGGGACTCTACGAGCAGTACTTC. Its coded protein is CASSIRGLYEQYF. Reference TRBV28 and TRBJ2-7 proteins supply the regions before and after the CDR3; the full variable domain is: DVKVTQSSRYLVKRTGEKVFLECVQDMDHENMFWYRQDPGLGLRLIYFSYDVKMKEKGDIPEGYSVSREKKERFSLILESASTNQTSMYLCASSIRGLYEQYFGPGTRLTVT.